A single sample gave rise to the 5 T cell receptor beta chains below, sequenced in a study of control samples from healthy donors and cancer patients. Sequenced by immunoSEQ multiplex PCR; TCRdb stores in-frame clones only, minus some. The sample yields fewer than 150,000 clones, 75% to 95% seen once. Sequenced input: blood. These receptors all stem from a man aged 18 to 35 in good health.

V and J are TRBV5-1 and TRBJ2-3; the match to TRBD2 covers 10 bases. The germline gives CDR1 SGHRS, CDR2 YFSETQ. The CDR3 sequence is 16 residues long. V lost 3 bases to trimming and J lost 6 bases; unmatched junction nucleotides: 10. CDR3 region: CASSWTLAGVSDTQYF. The CDR3 bases are TGCGCCAGCAGCTGGACCCTAGCGGGGGTGTCGGATACGCAGTATTTT.

The chain is built from TRBV21-1 and TRBJ2-7; no check of the table's D call, TRBD1, against the DNA was made. TRBV21-1 is flagged as a pseudogene. This CDR3 has 20 residues. DNA for the CDR3: TGTGCCAGCAGCAAAGAAAGGAGACAGGGGGCGATTCCAAGCTCCTACGAGCAGTACTTC. Translated, it gives CASSKERRQGAIPSSYEQYF.

The CDR3 sequence: CASSSDGNTEAFF. The CDR3 DNA follows: TGCGCCAGCAGCTCGGACGGGAACACTGAAGCTTTCTTT. V and J are TRBV5-1 and TRBJ1-1, with D hard to call. The germline V gene encodes CDR1 SGHRS and CDR2 YFSETQ. V was pared by 3 bases and J by 1 base, with 7 bases between. CDR3 length: 13 residues.

This clone was seen more than once but under ten times. J is TRBJ1-3 and V is TRBV28, with 7 nucleotides matching TRBD1. The CDR3 runs 14 residues. The trim removed 7 bases at V and 4 bases at J, leaving 7 bases unmatched. The germline gives CDR1 MDHEN, CDR2 SYDVKM. The CDR3: CASTGTVAGNTIYF. In DNA, the CDR3 is TGTGCCAGCACCGGGACAGTTGCAGGAAACACCATATATTTT.

The rearrangement uses TRBV11-3 and TRBJ1-1; TRBD1 matches at 7 bases. Germline V lookup: CDR1 SGHNT, CDR2 YENEEA. With V trimmed by 5 bases and J by 3 bases, 9 bases remained unmatched. This CDR3 is built from 15 residues. The chain's CDR3 is CASSTGERADTEAFF. The CDR3 DNA reads TGTGCCAGCAGCACAGGGGAGCGAGCTGACACTGAAGCTTTCTTT.